These T cell receptor beta chains were read from a single sample in a study of PD-L1 blockade in urothelial cancer. Data came from immunoSEQ multiplex PCR; TCRdb stores just in-frame clones and leaves some out. Here the sample spans 30,000 to 35,000 clones, approximately 80% being singletons. Material: PBMCs, obtained around atezolizumab (anti-PD-L1) treatment. The receptors stem from a man between 60 and 70 years old with urothelial cancer. The CDR3 runs from the conserved cysteine through the conserved F or W. The D gene is left open where the match is weak. Expanded clones are given a class, and other clones once, few, many or no size at all.

v_gene	abundance	d_gene	j_gene	CDR3aa	CDR3nt
TRBV10-2	once	TRBD1	TRBJ1-1	CASRYRGSISEAFF	TGCGCCAGCAGGTACAGGGGGAGTATTTCTGAAGCTTTCTTT
TRBV5-1	.	.	TRBJ1-4	CASSLGGGSGEKLFF	TGCGCCAGCAGCTTAGGGGGGGGCTCGGGTGAAAAACTGTTTTTT
TRBV5-4	.	.	TRBJ2-3	CAPSEAPSTDTQYF	TGTGCCCCGAGTGAGGCACCTAGCACAGATACGCAGTATTTT
TRBV18	.	TRBD1	TRBJ1-2	CASSPDRAYGYTF	TGTGCCAGCTCGCCGGACAGGGCTTATGGCTACACCTTC
TRBV19	.	TRBD1	TRBJ2-2	CASSKQGLSIQGELFF	TGTGCCAGTAGTAAACAGGGGTTATCTATTCAGGGGGAGCTGTTTTTT
TRBV11-2	.	TRBD2	TRBJ2-2	CASSLSPGGSFTGELFF	TGTGCCAGCAGCTTAAGCCCAGGCGGGAGCTTTACCGGGGAGCTGTTTTTT
TRBV5-1	.	.	TRBJ1-2	CASSPSSTRGAGYTF	TGCGCCAGCAGCCCGTCCTCGACCAGGGGCGCGGGCTACACCTTC
TRBV9	.	.	TRBJ2-5	CASSVGTGWRAQETQYF	TGTGCCAGCAGCGTAGGGACAGGTTGGAGGGCCCAAGAGACCCAGTACTTC
TRBV28	.	.	TRBJ1-1	CASSPRDINTEAFF	TGTGCCAGCAGTCCCCGGGACATAAACACTGAAGCTTTCTTT
TRBV4-1	.	.	TRBJ1-3	CASSHNSGSDGNTIYF	TGCGCCAGCAGCCATAATTCCGGGAGCGACGGAAACACCATATATTTT
TRBV5-4	.	TRBD2	TRBJ2-7	CASSLGDSGSREQYF	TGTGCCAGCAGCTTGGGGGATAGCGGGAGTCGGGAGCAGTACTTC
TRBV11-1	.	.	TRBJ2-5	CASSSLVEGQETQYF	TGTGCCAGCAGCTCACTTGTCGAGGGTCAAGAGACCCAGTACTTC
TRBV5-1	.	.	TRBJ1-4	CASSPEGSRGEKLFF	TGCGCCAGCAGCCCAGAGGGGTCGAGGGGGGAAAAACTGTTTTTT
TRBV19	.	.	TRBJ1-3	CASMVSSGNTIYF	TGTGCCAGTATGGTCAGCTCTGGAAACACCATATATTTT
TRBV5-5	.	TRBD1	TRBJ1-2	CASGQGGNNYGYTF	TGTGCCAGTGGACAGGGGGGTAATAACTATGGCTACACCTTC
TRBV6-1	.	.	TRBJ1-2	CASSEAGGIYGYTF	TGTGCCAGCAGTGAAGCTGGGGGGATCTATGGCTACACCTTC
TRBV10-1	.	TRBD2	TRBJ2-1	CASSSGTYNEQFF	TGCGCCAGCAGTAGCGGGACCTACAATGAGCAGTTCTTC